This passage covers 28 T cell receptor beta chains from one sample sequenced in a study of blood T cell repertoires in COVID-19. Libraries were prepared by immunoSEQ multiplex PCR; TCRdb keeps only in-frame clonotypes and omits some of them. The data contain hundreds of thousands of clones, around 89% of them singletons. The sequenced material came from PBMCs or T cells enriched from blood (not recorded which). The receptors shown here come from a man aged 30 to 45 who had recovered from COVID-19.

This sequence joins TRBV10-3 and TRBJ2-1; a weak D match, TRBD1 (7 bases). This CDR3 region has 14 residues. Germline V gene lookup returns CDR1 ENHRY and CDR2 SYGVKD. Trimming took 4 bases from V and 4 from J, leaving 11 bases between them. The CDR3 bases are TGTGCCATCAGTGGACAGGGAGGTTACAATGAGCAGTTCTTC. Its translation: CAISGQGGYNEQFF.

The chain recombines TRBV7-9 with TRBJ2-1, with 7 bases that match TRBD2. The CDR3 has 17 amino acids. Germline V gene lookup returns CDR1 SEHNR and CDR2 FQNEAQ (reference sequence). V lost 5 bases and J lost 3; bases outside the gene matches: 13. The CDR3 spells CASSPFGWRESYNEQFF. The DNA of the CDR3 is TGTGCCAGCAGCCCCTTCGGCTGGCGGGAGAGCTACAATGAGCAGTTCTTC.

The rearrangement uses TRBV28 and TRBJ2-7; the D gene is possibly TRBD2 (6 bases). The V gene lost 4 bases and the J gene lost 0 bases, with 16 bases spanning the gap. The CDR3 runs 16 residues. Germline V gene data show CDR1 as MDHEN and CDR2 as SYDVKM. CDR3 bases: TGTGCCAGCAGTTCAGCGGGCGGCTTCGTCTCCTACGAGCAGTACTTC. It yields the protein CASSSAGGFVSYEQYF.

This sequence joins TRBV24-1 and TRBJ2-5; no clear D gene. CDR3 length: 14 residues. CDR1 is KGHDR, CDR2 SFDVKD, per germline. The ends were cut back, 0 bases at V and 1 base at J, with 5 bases in the middle. The CDR3 DNA sequence: TGTGCCACCAGTGATTTGGCGGTCCAAGAGACCCAGTACTTC. This encodes CATSDLAVQETQYF.

J is TRBJ2-3 and V is TRBV5-4; 9 nucleotides match TRBD2. The ends lost 4 bases at V and 4 bases at J; junction bases unmatched: 1. This CDR3 has 13 residues. CDR1 and CDR2 from the germline V gene are SGHNT and YYREEE (reference sequence). CDR3 in DNA: TGTGCCAGCAGCCTAGCGGGACCAGATACGCAGTATTTT. As protein: CASSLAGPDTQYF.

This clone was seen a few times. The gene calls are TRBV9 and TRBJ2-1; D perhaps matches TRBD1 (6 bases). Germline V gene data show CDR1 as SGDLS and CDR2 as YYNGEE. The germline V and J ends were trimmed by 2 bases and 5 bases, with 11 bases remaining between them. CDR3 length: 14 amino acids. The CDR3 is CASSVGQRNNEQFF. The CDR3 region has the DNA TGTGCCAGCAGCGTTGGACAGAGAAACAATGAGCAGTTCTTC.

The chain is built from TRBV27 and TRBJ2-2, with TRBD2 matching 8 bases. The CDR3 is made up of 15 amino acids. Germline V CDR1 and CDR2: MNHEY, SMNVEV (reference sequence). V shed 3 bases, J shed 0 bases, and the junction held 0 bases outside the gene matches. The CDR3 is CASSFSGTNTGELFF. The DNA for the CDR3 is TGTGCCAGCAGTTTTAGCGGGACGAACACCGGGGAGCTGTTTTTT.

The chain recombines TRBV29-1 with TRBJ2-7; 9 bases are shared with TRBD2. The CDR3 is 18 amino acids. The germline V gene encodes CDR1 SQVTM and CDR2 ANQGSEA. V gave up 1 base and J gave up 2 bases; unmatched junction bases: 15. Written as DNA, the CDR3 is TGCAGCGTTGAAGGGGTAGCGGGAGCCCGCTTTAAGCCCTACGAGCAGTACTTC. Translating gives CSVEGVAGARFKPYEQYF.

CDR3 in DNA: TGTGCCAGCAGTTACACCCGGACAGAGAACACTGAAGCTTTCTTT. Amino acids: CASSYTRTENTEAFF. V is TRBV6-6 and J is TRBJ1-1, with a weak D call TRBD1 (6 bases). In germline, CDR1 is MNHNY, CDR2 SVGAGI (reference sequence). The CDR3 runs to 15 residues. Trimming cost V 2 bases and J 1 base, with 11 bases left between them.

The V call is TRBV5-1, the J call TRBJ2-2; TRBD1 might be the D (5 bases). Per the germline V gene, CDR1 is SGHRS and CDR2 is YFSETQ. V lost 4 bases and J lost 4, with 5 bases in between. The CDR3 extends over 12 amino acids. As DNA, the CDR3 is TGCGCCAGCAGCCAGGGCACCGGGGAGCTGTTTTTT. This translates into CASSQGTGELFF.

The chain links TRBV30 to TRBJ1-5, with a weak D call TRBD1 (5 bases). The germline gives CDR1 GTSNPN, CDR2 SVGIG (reference sequence). The CDR3 extends over 14 amino acids. V dropped 2 bases and J dropped 2 bases, with 10 bases sitting between them. CDR3 nucleotide sequence: TGTGCCTGGAGTTCGGGGGTCGGCAATCAGCCCCAGCATTTT. Protein: CAWSSGVGNQPQHF. Together with reference TRBV30 and TRBJ1-5, the CDR3 gives the full variable domain: SQTIHQWPATLVQPVGSPLSLECTVEGTSNPNLYWYRQAAGRGLQLLFYSVGIGQISSEVPQNLSASRPQDRQFILSSKKLLLSDSGFYLCAWSSGVGNQPQHFGDGTRLSIL.

This clone was observed a handful of times. The V gene is TRBV19, the J gene TRBJ1-5, with D possibly TRBD1 on 5 matching bases. This CDR3 has 14 amino acids. Germline CDR1 and CDR2: LNHDA and SQIVND (reference sequence). With 7 bases removed from V and 5 bases from J, the gap between germline ends came to 15 bases. The CDR3 loop is CASKRRGSDQPQHF. The CDR3 region has the DNA TGTGCCAGTAAACGAAGGGGCTCCGATCAGCCCCAGCATTTT.

This chain links TRBV19 with TRBJ2-5; 9 bases align to TRBD1. Trimming took 5 bases from V and 4 from J; bases not matched to a gene: 2. The CDR3 has 13 residues. Germline V gene lookup returns CDR1 LNHDA and CDR2 SQIVND (reference sequence). The CDR3 here is CASSRTGVETQYF. The CDR3 nucleotides read TGTGCCAGTAGTCGGACAGGGGTAGAGACCCAGTACTTC. Full variable domain (missing parts from reference TRBV19 and TRBJ2-5): DGGITQSPKYLFRKEGQNVTLSCEQNLNHDAMYWYRQDPGQGLRLIYYSQIVNDFQKGDIAEGYSVSREKKESFPLTVTSAQKNPTAFYLCASSRTGVETQYFGPGTRLLVL.

The chain recombines TRBV6-6 with TRBJ2-1; 10 bases map to TRBD2. The ends lost 5 bases at V and 5 bases at J; junction bases unmatched: 9. There are 16 residues in the CDR3. Per the germline V gene, CDR1 is MNHNY and CDR2 is SVGAGI (reference sequence). The CDR3, as DNA: TGTGCCAGCAGTACTACCTTAGCGGGAGGCAACAATGAGCAGTTCTTC. Its translation: CASSTTLAGGNNEQFF.

This chain joins TRBV19 and TRBJ2-7; D remains ambiguous. Per the germline V gene, CDR1 is LNHDA and CDR2 is SQIVND (reference sequence). CDR3 length: 13 residues. V gave up 2 bases and J gave up 1 base, with 6 bases separating them. CDR3 amino acids: CASSIQASYEQYF. The CDR3 region has the DNA TGTGCCAGTAGTATACAAGCTTCCTACGAGCAGTACTTC.

The chain joins TRBV7-9 to TRBJ2-1; 7 bases fit TRBD2. Germline CDR1 is SEHNR and CDR2 is FQNEAQ (reference sequence). This CDR3 has 12 residues. V was pared by 4 bases and J by 6 bases, with 0 bases of the junction left unmatched. CDR3 in amino acids: CASSSGGNEQFF. DNA for the CDR3: TGTGCCAGCAGCTCGGGGGGCAATGAGCAGTTCTTC.

The rearrangement links TRBV5-1 to TRBJ2-3; 7 nucleotides match TRBD2. Germline lookup yields CDR1 SGHRS and CDR2 YFSETQ. The CDR3 extends over 16 amino acids. The V gene end was trimmed by 0 bases and the J gene end by 0 bases; junction bases not matched to a gene: 4. The CDR3: CASSLGAGSSTDTQYF. The CDR3 coding sequence is TGCGCCAGCAGCTTGGGAGCGGGGTCTAGCACAGATACGCAGTATTTT.

The chain has TRBV4-1 and TRBJ2-7; TRBD2 aligns across 13 bases. This CDR3 has 18 residues. Germline trimming cut 4 bases from V and 0 bases from J; bases unmatched to any gene: 9. Looked up from germline, CDR1 is MGHRA and CDR2 is YSYEKL. The CDR3 DNA reads TGCGCCAGCAGCCGAGGACTAGCGGGAGTTTTCAGCTCCTACGAGCAGTACTTC. Encoded protein: CASSRGLAGVFSSYEQYF.

To note about this clone: In the same sample, other DNA sequences code for this CDR3. V gene TRBV9 combines with J gene TRBJ1-3; D is ambiguous. CDR1 is SGDLS and CDR2 is YYNGEE in the germline V gene. This CDR3 contains 15 residues. Trimming removed 0 bases at V and 0 bases at J, with 7 bases between. CDR3 in DNA: TGTGCCAGCAGCGTAGGATCGGGCTCTGGAAACACCATATATTTT. Amino acid sequence: CASSVGSGSGNTIYF.

The chain uses TRBV7-9 and TRBJ2-7; 10 positions match TRBD2. The CDR3 extends over 18 amino acids. V was pared by 1 base and J by 6 bases, with 15 bases of the junction left unmatched. The germline V gene encodes CDR1 SEHNR and CDR2 FQNEAQ (reference sequence). The CDR3 DNA is TGTGCCAGCAGCTTAGTCTCAGCGGGAGGGATAAACGGCGGCGAGCAGTACTTC. This codes for CASSLVSAGGINGGEQYF.

The gene calls are TRBV10-2 and TRBJ1-1, with D perhaps TRBD1 (5 bases). The CDR3 has 11 amino acids. In germline, CDR1 is WSHSY, CDR2 SAAADI. Trimming left V 6 bases short and J 7 bases short, with 9 bases between. The CDR3 sequence is CASRTEREAFF. The CDR3 DNA sequence: TGCGCCAGCAGGACAGAACGTGAAGCTTTCTTT.

The V and J genes are TRBV3-1 (or the pseudogene TRBV3-2) and TRBJ2-3; 9 bases align to TRBD2. The junction had 7 bases not matched to a gene; V was cut back by 0 bases and J by 9 bases. Germline lookup yields CDR1 LGHDT and CDR2 YNNKEL (reference sequence). The CDR3 loop spans 15 amino acids. CDR3 coding DNA: TGTGCCAGCAGCCAAGAGACTAGCGGTTGGGCCACGCAGTATTTT. Amino acids: CASSQETSGWATQYF.

Remarks on this clone: Other DNA sequences of this sample code for an identical CDR3. This chain connects TRBV29-1 to TRBJ2-5; TRBD2 matches 10 bases. This CDR3 region has 12 residues. The V and J ends lost 6 bases and 3 bases, in that order; junction bases with no gene match: 1. The germline V gene has CDR1 SQVTM and CDR2 ANQGSEA. The CDR3 DNA is TGCAGCGTCCTAGCGGGAGAAGAGACCCAGTACTTC. This sequence encodes CSVLAGEETQYF.

The V gene is TRBV5-1, the J gene TRBJ2-7; the match to TRBD2 covers 11 bases. The CDR3 has 15 residues. The germline CDR1 and CDR2 sequences are SGHRS and YFSETQ. The ends lost 0 bases at V and 2 bases at J; junction bases unmatched: 1. In nucleotides, the CDR3 is TGCGCCAGCAGCTTGGTACTAGCGGGAGCCTACGAGCAGTACTTC. This sequence encodes CASSLVLAGAYEQYF.

The chain combines TRBV2 with TRBJ2-5; possible D gene TRBD2, 5 bases. The CDR3 has 19 residues. The V end lost 2 bases, the J end lost 3 bases, and 25 bases lay between the germline ends. From germline, CDR1 is SNHLY and CDR2 FYNNEI. CDR3 DNA: TGTGCCAGCAGTGAAAGGGCACGACGCAGACTCGCAGCGGAAGAGACCCAGTACTTC. Translation gives CASSERARRRLAAEETQYF.

The rearrangement links TRBV7-6 to TRBJ2-2, with 13 bases identical to TRBD2. Trimming at V came to 4 bases and at J to 1 base, leaving 3 bases not matched to a gene. In germline, CDR1 is SGHVS, CDR2 FNYEAQ. This CDR3 has 17 amino acids. The CDR3 spells CASSSRLAGGNTGELFF. CDR3 in DNA: TGTGCCAGCAGCTCTCGACTAGCGGGAGGGAACACCGGGGAGCTGTTTTTT.

Here the CDR3 DNA reads TGTGCCACCCAGGGCACTAGCGGTAACTACAATGAGCAGTTCTTC. Translated: CATQGTSGNYNEQFF. This chain connects TRBV28 to TRBJ2-1; 8 positions agree with TRBD2. This CDR3 spans 15 amino acids. Trimming cost V 10 bases and J 3 bases; bases outside gene matches: 11. Germline V CDR1 and CDR2: MDHEN, SYDVKM.

The chain has TRBV19 and TRBJ2-2, with 8 bases aligning to TRBD1. There are 14 residues in the CDR3. V lost 5 bases, J lost 7 bases, and 6 bases stayed unmatched. Germline loops: CDR1 LNHDA, CDR2 SQIVND (reference sequence). Written as DNA, the CDR3 is TGTGCCAGTAGTGTTGGACAGGGCCGCGGGGAGCTGTTTTTT. It codes for CASSVGQGRGELFF.